A selection of T cell receptor beta chains follows, all from one sample in a study of T cells after yellow fever vaccination. TCRdb analysed the 5' RACE reads with MiXCR anew, one entry per CDR3 protein. The data contain some 390,000 distinct CDR3 sequences, 6.2% of them singletons. The input for sequencing was PBMCs, taken 5 days after the yellow fever booster vaccination. All receptors derive from a man aged 25 to 45 who received the YFV17D yellow fever vaccine. The CDR3 runs from the conserved cysteine through the conserved F or W. A D gene is named only where the DNA matches it firmly. Clone size appears in some rows only: once, few, many, or a class for an expanded clone.

v_gene	d_gene	j_gene	abundance	CDR3aa	CDR3nt
TRBV14	TRBD2	TRBJ2-2	.	CASSRASGTVTGELFF	TGTGCCAGCAGCCGCGCTAGCGGGACGGTCACCGGGGAGCTGTTTTTT
TRBV12-3/TRBV12-4	TRBD1	TRBJ2-2	.	CASSFRRTGRTGELFF	TGTGCCAGCAGTTTCAGAAGGACAGGGCGTACCGGGGAGCTGTTTTTT
TRBV6-2/TRBV6-3	.	TRBJ2-3	few	CASRVGTGDTQYF	TGTGCCAGTAGAGTCGGGACGGGAGATACGCAGTATTTT
TRBV23-1	.	TRBJ2-1	.	CPSSQSTSSYNEQFF	TGCCCCAGCAGTCAATCGACTAGCTCCTACAATGAGCAGTTCTTC
TRBV11-2	TRBD1	TRBJ2-5	few	CASSGTESQETQYF	TGTGCCAGCAGTGGGACAGAATCCCAAGAGACCCAGTACTTC
TRBV6-5	.	TRBJ1-5	many	CASSSGSHQPQHF	TGTGCCAGCAGTTCCGGGTCACATCAGCCCCAGCATTTT
TRBV11-2	TRBD2	TRBJ2-7	many	CASSLEASGRSEQYF	TGTGCCAGCAGCTTAGAGGCTAGCGGGAGATCTGAGCAGTACTTC
TRBV6-1	TRBD2	TRBJ2-1	few	CASNPPGTSGRDEQFF	TGTGCCAGCAACCCCCCCGGGACTAGCGGGAGGGATGAGCAGTTCTTC
TRBV20-1	.	TRBJ1-1	.	CSVKQGMNTEAFF	TGCAGTGTCAAGCAGGGGATGAACACTGAAGCTTTCTTT
TRBV11-2	TRBD2	TRBJ2-1	few	CASSLGLAGSHEQFF	TGTGCCAGCAGCCTGGGACTAGCGGGAAGCCATGAGCAGTTCTTC
TRBV6-1	TRBD2	TRBJ2-7	few	CASTGLAGSYEQYF	TGTGCCAGCACCGGACTAGCGGGATCTTACGAGCAGTACTTC
TRBV18	.	TRBJ2-6	.	CASSPSSVVAGANVLTF	TGTGCCAGCTCACCATCTAGCGTTGTTGCTGGGGCCAACGTCCTGACTTTC
TRBV7-2	.	TRBJ2-3	few	CASSSHLTDTSTDTQYF	TGTGCCAGCAGCTCCCACCTCACCGATACAAGCACAGATACGCAGTATTTT
TRBV7-9	.	TRBJ2-2	many	CASSESPGSTGELFF	TGTGCCAGCAGCGAGTCCCCCGGGTCCACCGGGGAGCTGTTTTTT
TRBV20-1	.	TRBJ2-7	few	CSARWGYEQYF	TGCAGTGCTAGGTGGGGCTACGAGCAGTACTTC
TRBV7-6	.	TRBJ2-3	many	CASSQGGDTDTQYF	TGTGCCAGCAGCCAGGGGGGGGACACAGATACGCAGTATTTT
TRBV9	.	TRBJ2-4	.	CASSPHEDIQYF	TGTGCCAGCAGCCCACACGAAGACATTCAGTACTTC
TRBV7-8	TRBD2	TRBJ2-1	.	CASSPWTSGRVQEQFF	TGTGCCAGCAGTCCCTGGACTAGCGGGAGGGTACAAGAGCAGTTCTTC
TRBV7-2	TRBD1	TRBJ1-5	few	CASSQPRQGVGNQPQHF	TGTGCCAGCAGCCAGCCACGACAGGGGGTTGGCAATCAGCCCCAGCATTTT
TRBV5-4	.	TRBJ2-7	.	CATTPGLVGSHEQYF	TGTGCCACTACACCTGGGCTGGTAGGTTCCCACGAGCAGTACTTC
TRBV7-9	.	TRBJ2-7	many	CASSYGPIYEQYF	TGTGCCAGCAGCTACGGGCCGATCTACGAGCAGTACTTC
TRBV6-1	.	TRBJ2-4	many	CASSPRSEPNIQYF	TGTGCCAGCAGTCCCAGAAGTGAGCCAAACATTCAGTACTTC
TRBV14	.	TRBJ2-2	many	CASSQVPGNTGELFF	TGTGCCAGCAGCCAAGTACCAGGGAACACCGGGGAGCTGTTTTTT
TRBV7-2	TRBD2	TRBJ2-7	many	CASSLGLAGVDEQYF	TGTGCCAGCAGCTTAGGACTAGCGGGAGTGGACGAGCAGTACTTC
TRBV5-8	TRBD2	TRBJ2-2	.	CATPSRREGGELFF	TGTGCCACCCCTTCCAGGCGGGAGGGCGGGGAGCTGTTTTTT
TRBV7-9	TRBD2	TRBJ2-2	few	CASSPPGLVFTGELFF	TGTGCCAGCAGCCCACCGGGACTAGTGTTCACCGGGGAGCTGTTTTTT
TRBV20-1	TRBD2	TRBJ2-1	once	CSASLRTSGSNVQFF	TGCAGTGCTAGCCTCAGGACTAGCGGGAGTAATGTGCAGTTCTTC
TRBV20-1	TRBD1	TRBJ2-7	few	CSVLTPGQGTYEQYF	TGCAGTGTATTGACGCCTGGACAGGGGACCTACGAGCAGTACTTC
TRBV20-1	TRBD2	TRBJ2-7	few	CSARSSGSSEQYF	TGCAGTGCTAGATCTAGCGGGAGCAGCGAGCAGTACTTC
TRBV5-1	.	TRBJ2-1	.	CASSLAGGEQGLQFF	TGCGCCAGCAGCTTGGCCGGAGGGGAACAGGGCTTGCAGTTCTTC
TRBV19	TRBD2	TRBJ2-4	few	CASSSAGAVIQYF	TGTGCCAGTAGTTCAGCGGGAGCGGTCATTCAGTACTTC
TRBV4-3	.	TRBJ2-1	few	CASSPLAYNEQFF	TGCGCCAGCAGCCCTCTTGCTTACAATGAGCAGTTCTTC
TRBV5-1	TRBD2	TRBJ2-3	many	CASSSWTSDTDTQYF	TGCGCCAGCAGCTCATGGACTAGCGACACAGATACGCAGTATTTT
TRBV5-1	.	TRBJ2-1	few	CASSSISGGTIYNEQFF	TGCGCCAGCAGCTCCATTAGCGGCGGGACGATCTACAATGAGCAGTTCTTC